This T cell receptor (beta chain) is drawn from a study of T cells in Graves' hyperthyroidism and ophthalmopathy. Uncontrolled infections, other autoimmune diseases, pregnancy or lactation led to exclusion of patients. This clonotype was counted many times. TCR beta CDR3 regions were amplified from RNA. The TCR CDR3 was amplified in a first-round RT-PCR using the HTBI primer set. TCRdb re-called the multiplex PCR reads through MiXCR, storing one row per CDR3 protein. Altogether about 740,000 distinct CDR3 sequences are present, 12% to 15% being singletons, with the ten largest covering roughly a tenth. V shed 5 bases and J 5 bases; nucleotides not matched to a gene: 7. Looked up from germline, CDR1 is SEHNR and CDR2 is FQNEAQ (reference sequence). The CDR3 length is 15 residues.

The sample consisted of blood. The clonotype originates from a woman younger than 30 with Graves' hyperthyroidism. J is TRBJ2-5 and V is TRBV7-9; 11 nucleotides line up with TRBD2. The CDR3 region is CASSGSGRAWETQYF. The CDR3 coding sequence is TGTGCCAGCAGCGGTAGCGGGAGGGCCTGGGAGACCCAGTACTTC.